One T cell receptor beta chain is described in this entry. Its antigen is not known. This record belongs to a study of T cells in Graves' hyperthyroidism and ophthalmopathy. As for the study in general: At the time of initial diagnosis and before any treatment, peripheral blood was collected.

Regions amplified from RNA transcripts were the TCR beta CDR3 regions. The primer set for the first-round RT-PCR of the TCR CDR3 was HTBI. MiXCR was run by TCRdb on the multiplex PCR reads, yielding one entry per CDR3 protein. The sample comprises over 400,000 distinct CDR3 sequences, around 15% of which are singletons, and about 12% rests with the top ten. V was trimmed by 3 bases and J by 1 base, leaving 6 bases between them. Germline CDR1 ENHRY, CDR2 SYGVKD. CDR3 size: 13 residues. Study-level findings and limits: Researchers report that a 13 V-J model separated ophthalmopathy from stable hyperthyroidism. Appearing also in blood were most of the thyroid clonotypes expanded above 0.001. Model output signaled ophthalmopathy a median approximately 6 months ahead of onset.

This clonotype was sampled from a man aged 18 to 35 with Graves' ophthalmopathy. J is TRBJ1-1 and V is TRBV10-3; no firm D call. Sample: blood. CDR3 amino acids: CAISDIGNTEAFF. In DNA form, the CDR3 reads TGTGCCATCAGTGATATAGGGAACACTGAAGCTTTCTTT.